The 13 T cell receptor beta chains in this list originate from one sample, sequenced in a study of T cells expressing NK-cell markers. Following a re-call of the 5' RACE reads, TCRdb has one entry per CDR3 protein and lacks DNA. The repertoire shows over 250,000 distinct CDR3 sequences; the top ten hold about 4.2%. The sample taken for sequencing was blood T cells: a sorted CD56 or NKG2C T cell subset, CD4+ or CD8+ T cells, or bulk PBMC T cells (not recorded which). The receptors were sampled from a woman between 18 and 75 years old in good health.

The chain carries TRBV20-1 and TRBJ1-4. The CDR3 contains 14 residues. CDR1 and CDR2 (germline): DFQATT, SNEGSKA (reference sequence). CDR3 in amino acids: CSAGVRGRDEKLFF.

The rearrangement joins TRBV20-1 to TRBJ2-7; TCRdb names TRBD2, which stays unverified in the absence of DNA. There are 15 residues in the CDR3. From germline, CDR1 is DFQATT and CDR2 SNEGSKA (reference sequence). CDR3 sequence reads: CSARDRPSGRGEQYF.

This rearrangement joins TRBV5-1 to TRBJ1-2. Germline loops: CDR1 SGHRS, CDR2 YFSETQ. CDR3 length: 14 amino acids. The CDR3: CASSLTAGSNGYTF.

The chain employs TRBV20-1 and TRBJ2-3; the D gene TCRdb calls, TRBD1, cannot be checked with no DNA. Germline CDR1 reads DFQATT; CDR2 reads SNEGSKA (reference sequence). The CDR3 consists of 13 residues. CDR3 in amino acids: CSADPGSTDTQYF.

V is TRBV5-6 and J is TRBJ2-6; no DNA is available, so the TRBD2 call from TCRdb remains unchecked. This CDR3 is 17 amino acids long. Germline V gives CDR1 SGHDT, CDR2 YYEEEE. The CDR3 here is CASSLSSGSSGANVLTF.

V gene TRBV20-1 combines with J gene TRBJ1-3; the TCRdb call, TRBD1, lacks DNA for checking. The CDR3 spans 14 residues. The germline V gene has CDR1 DFQATT and CDR2 SNEGSKA (reference sequence). Here the CDR3 reads CSARRGNSGNTIYF.

The chain links TRBV20-1 to TRBJ2-1; no DNA is available, so the TRBD1 call from TCRdb remains unchecked. The CDR3 has 15 residues. Germline V gives CDR1 DFQATT, CDR2 SNEGSKA (reference sequence). The CDR3 sequence: CSARVGVSSYNEQFF.

This chain connects TRBV5-1 to TRBJ1-1. CDR3 length equals 11 residues. CDR1 is SGHRS, CDR2 YFSETQ, per germline. The CDR3 spells CASTGNTEAFF.

The genes are TRBV5-6 and TRBJ2-1; there is no DNA to check the TCRdb D call of TRBD1. From germline, CDR1 is SGHDT and CDR2 YYEEEE. This CDR3 has 16 residues. The CDR3 loop reads CASSLPRGSSYNEQFF. Looking up the rest from reference TRBV5-6 and TRBJ2-1 gives the full variable domain: DAGVTQSPTHLIKTRGQQVTLRCSPKSGHDTVSWYQQALGQGPQFIFQYYEEEERQRGNFPDRFSGHQFPNYSSELNVNALLLGDSALYLCASSLPRGSSYNEQFFGPGTRLTVL.

V gene TRBV7-9 combines with J gene TRBJ2-2. The CDR3 sequence is 14 residues long. Germline CDR1 SEHNR, CDR2 FQNEAQ (reference sequence). The CDR3 sequence: CASRPSANTGELFF.

The rearrangement links TRBV5-6 to TRBJ1-4. CDR1 is SGHDT and CDR2 is YYEEEE in the germline V gene. CDR3 length equals 14 residues. CDR3 sequence: CASSFGTLNEKLFF.

The genes are TRBV4-3 and TRBJ2-6. CDR3 size: 19 residues. Germline lookup yields CDR1 LGHNA and CDR2 YSLEER. The CDR3 sequence: CASSPKVGRTFSGANVLTF.

The chain links TRBV19 to TRBJ2-3. CDR1 is LNHDA and CDR2 is SQIVND in the germline V gene (reference sequence). The CDR3 is 12 residues long. CDR3 protein: CASSIDPDTQYF.